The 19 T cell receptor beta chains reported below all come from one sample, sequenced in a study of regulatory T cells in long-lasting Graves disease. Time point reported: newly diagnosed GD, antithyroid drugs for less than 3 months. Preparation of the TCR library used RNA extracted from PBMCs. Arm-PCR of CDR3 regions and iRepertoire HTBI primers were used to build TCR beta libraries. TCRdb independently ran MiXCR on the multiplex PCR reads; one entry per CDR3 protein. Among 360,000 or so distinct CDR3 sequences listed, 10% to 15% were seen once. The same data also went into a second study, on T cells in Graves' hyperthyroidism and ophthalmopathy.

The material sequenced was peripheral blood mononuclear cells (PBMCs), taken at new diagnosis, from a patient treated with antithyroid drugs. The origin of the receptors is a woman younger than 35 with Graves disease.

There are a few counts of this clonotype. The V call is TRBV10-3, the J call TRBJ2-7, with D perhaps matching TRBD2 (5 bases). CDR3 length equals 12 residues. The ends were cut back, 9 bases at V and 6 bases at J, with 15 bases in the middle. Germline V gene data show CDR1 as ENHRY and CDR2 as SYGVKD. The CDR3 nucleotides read TGTGCCATTCCGGGATTTAAGGGCGAGCAGTACTTC. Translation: CAIPGFKGEQYF.

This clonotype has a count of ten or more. The CDR3 is CASSPPWGVTSTDTQYF. The CDR3 bases are TGTGCCAGCAGTCCCCCCTGGGGGGTTACTAGCACAGATACGCAGTATTTT. The chain employs TRBV28 and TRBJ2-3; maybe TRBD2 (6 bases). The germline V and J ends were trimmed by 5 bases and 0 bases, with 18 bases remaining between them. The CDR3 runs to 17 residues. Looked up from germline, CDR1 is MDHEN and CDR2 is SYDVKM.

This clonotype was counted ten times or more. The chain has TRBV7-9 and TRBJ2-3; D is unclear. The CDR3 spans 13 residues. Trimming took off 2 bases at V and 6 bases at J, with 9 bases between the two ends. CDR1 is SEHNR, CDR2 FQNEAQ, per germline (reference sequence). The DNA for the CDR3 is TGTGCCAGCAGCTTACCGGAGAGGGATACGCAGTATTTT. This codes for CASSLPERDTQYF. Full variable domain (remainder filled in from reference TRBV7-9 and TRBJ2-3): DTGVSQNPRHKITKRGQNVTFRCDPISEHNRLYWYRQTLGQGPEFLTYFQNEAQLEKSRLLSDRFSAERPKGSFSTLEIQRTEQGDSAMYLCASSLPERDTQYFGPGTRLTVL.

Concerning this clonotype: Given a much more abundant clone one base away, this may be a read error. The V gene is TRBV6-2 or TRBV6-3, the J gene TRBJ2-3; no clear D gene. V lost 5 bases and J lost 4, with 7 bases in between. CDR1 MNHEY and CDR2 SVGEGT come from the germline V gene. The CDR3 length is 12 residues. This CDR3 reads CASSRFADTQYF. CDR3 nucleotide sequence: TGTGCCAGCAGTAGATTCGCAGATACGCAGTATTTT.

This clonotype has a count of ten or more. CDR3 sequence: CASSLIQGESKNIQYF. The CDR3 DNA is TGTGCCAGCAGCTTAATACAGGGGGAATCCAAAAACATTCAGTACTTC. The rearrangement joins TRBV13 to TRBJ2-4, with 8 bases identical to TRBD1. V was pared by 2 bases and J by 2 bases, with 5 bases of the junction left unmatched. The CDR3 spans 16 residues. Germline V CDR1 and CDR2: PRHDT, FYEKMQ (reference sequence).

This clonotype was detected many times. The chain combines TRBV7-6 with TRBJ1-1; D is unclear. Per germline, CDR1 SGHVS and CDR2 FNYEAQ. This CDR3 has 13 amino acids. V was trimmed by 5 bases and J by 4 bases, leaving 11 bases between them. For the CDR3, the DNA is TGTGCCAGCAGCAATACAGCGAGCACTGAAGCTTTCTTT. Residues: CASSNTASTEAFF. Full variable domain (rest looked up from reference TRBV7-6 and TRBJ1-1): GAGVSQSPRYKVTKRGQDVALRCDPISGHVSLYWYRQALGQGPEFLTYFNYEAQQDKSGLPNDRFSAERPEGSISTLTIQRTEQRDSAMYRCASSNTASTEAFFGQGTRLTVV.

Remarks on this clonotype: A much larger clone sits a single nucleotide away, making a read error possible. The CDR3 sequence: CSAKGASGVRNEQYF. The CDR3 region has the DNA TGCAGTGCCAAGGGGGCTAGCGGGGTTCGGAATGAGCAGTACTTC. The chain combines TRBV20-1 with TRBJ2-5; TRBD2 agrees at 9 bases. Trimming at V came to 6 bases and at J to 11 bases, leaving 19 bases not matched to a gene. Germline V gene lookup returns CDR1 DFQATT and CDR2 SNEGSKA (reference sequence). The CDR3 has 15 amino acids.

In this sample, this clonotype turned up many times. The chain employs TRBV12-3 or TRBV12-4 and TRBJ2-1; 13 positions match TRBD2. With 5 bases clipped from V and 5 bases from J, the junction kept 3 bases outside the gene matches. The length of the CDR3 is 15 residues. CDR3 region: CASSTGLAGNNEQFF. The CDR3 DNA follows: TGTGCCAGCAGTACGGGACTAGCGGGAAACAATGAGCAGTTCTTC.

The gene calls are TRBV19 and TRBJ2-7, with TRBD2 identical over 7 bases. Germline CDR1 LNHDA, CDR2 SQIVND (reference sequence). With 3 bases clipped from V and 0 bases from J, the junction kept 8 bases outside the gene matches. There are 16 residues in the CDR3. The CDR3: CASSMDLGGSSYEQYF. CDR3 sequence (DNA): TGTGCCAGTAGTATGGATCTGGGCGGGAGCTCCTACGAGCAGTACTTC.

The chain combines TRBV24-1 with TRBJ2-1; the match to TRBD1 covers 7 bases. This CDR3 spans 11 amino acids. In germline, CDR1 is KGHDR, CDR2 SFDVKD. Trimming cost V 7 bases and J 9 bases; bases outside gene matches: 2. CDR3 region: CATRGDSEQFF. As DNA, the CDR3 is TGTGCCACCAGGGGGGACAGTGAGCAGTTCTTC.

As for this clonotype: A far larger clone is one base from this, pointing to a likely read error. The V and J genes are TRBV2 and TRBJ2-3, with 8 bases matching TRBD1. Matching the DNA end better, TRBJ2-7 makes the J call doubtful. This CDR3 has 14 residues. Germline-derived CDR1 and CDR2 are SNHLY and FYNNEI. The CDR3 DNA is TGTGCCAGCAGGCCACGGACAGGGTCGGGTGAGCAGTACTTC. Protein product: CASRPRTGSGEQYF.

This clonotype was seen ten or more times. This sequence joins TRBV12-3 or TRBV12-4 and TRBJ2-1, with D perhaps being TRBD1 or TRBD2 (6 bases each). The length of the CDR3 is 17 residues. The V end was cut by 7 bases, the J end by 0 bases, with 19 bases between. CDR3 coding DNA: TGTGCCAGCACTCGTAGGGGGGCTAGCCGCTCCTACAATGAGCAGTTCTTC. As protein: CASTRRGASRSYNEQFF.

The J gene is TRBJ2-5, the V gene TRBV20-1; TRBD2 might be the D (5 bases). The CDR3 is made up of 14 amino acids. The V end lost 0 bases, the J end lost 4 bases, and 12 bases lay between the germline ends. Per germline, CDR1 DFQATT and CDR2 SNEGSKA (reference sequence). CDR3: CSARELTGIETQYF. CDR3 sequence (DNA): TGCAGTGCTAGAGAACTAACGGGGATAGAGACCCAGTACTTC.

CDR3 sequence: CASSMGRNEQFF. In DNA, the CDR3 is TGTGCCAGTAGTATGGGAAGGAATGAGCAGTTCTTC. The chain uses TRBV19 and TRBJ2-1, with unresolved D. This CDR3 has 12 amino acids. Trimming pared 3 bases from V and 7 bases from J, leaving 7 bases between. CDR1 and CDR2 (germline): LNHDA, SQIVND (reference sequence).

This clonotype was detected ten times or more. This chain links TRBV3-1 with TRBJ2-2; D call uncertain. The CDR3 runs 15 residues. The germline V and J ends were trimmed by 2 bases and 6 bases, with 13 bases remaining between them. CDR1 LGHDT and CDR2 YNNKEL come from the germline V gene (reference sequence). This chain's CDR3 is CASSQHRANPGELFF. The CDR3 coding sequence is TGTGCCAGCAGCCAACACCGCGCCAACCCCGGGGAGCTGTTTTTT.

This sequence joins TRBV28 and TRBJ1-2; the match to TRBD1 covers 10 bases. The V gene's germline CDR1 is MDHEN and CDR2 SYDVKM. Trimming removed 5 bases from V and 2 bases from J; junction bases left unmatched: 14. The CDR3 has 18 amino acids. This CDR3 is CASSLSAAPGQGNYGYTF. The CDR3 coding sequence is TGTGCCAGCAGTCTTAGTGCAGCGCCGGGACAGGGGAACTATGGCTACACCTTC.

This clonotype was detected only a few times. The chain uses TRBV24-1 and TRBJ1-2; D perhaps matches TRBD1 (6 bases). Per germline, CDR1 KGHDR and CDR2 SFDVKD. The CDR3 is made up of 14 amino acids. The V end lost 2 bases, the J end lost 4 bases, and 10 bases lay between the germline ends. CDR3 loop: CATSDSDRGYGYTF. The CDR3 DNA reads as TGTGCCACCAGTGATTCGGACAGAGGCTATGGCTACACCTTC.

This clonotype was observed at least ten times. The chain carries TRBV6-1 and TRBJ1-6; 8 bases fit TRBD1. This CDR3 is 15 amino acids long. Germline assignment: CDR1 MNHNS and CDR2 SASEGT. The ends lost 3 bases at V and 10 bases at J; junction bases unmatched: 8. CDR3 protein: CASSDRPGGLSPLHF. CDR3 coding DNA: TGTGCCAGCAGTGACCGACCAGGGGGCTTATCACCCCTCCACTTT.

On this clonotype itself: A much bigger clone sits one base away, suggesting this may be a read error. CDR3 residues: CASSVAEVGYSGSTIYF. For the CDR3, the DNA is TGTGCCAGCAGCGTAGCAGAGGTTGGGTACTCTGGAAGCACCATATATTTT. The V call is TRBV9, the J call TRBJ1-3, with D hard to call. CDR1 and CDR2 (germline): SGDLS, YYNGEE. CDR3 size: 17 residues. Full variable domain (remainder filled in from reference TRBV9 and TRBJ1-3): DSGVTQTPKHLITATGQRVTLRCSPRSGDLSVYWYQQSLDQGLQFLIQYYNGEERAKGNILERFSAQQFPDLHSELNLSSLELGDSALYFCASSVAEVGYSGSTIYFGEGSWLTVV.